Shown below are 32 T cell receptor beta chains from a single sample sequenced in a study of blood T cell repertoires in COVID-19. TCRdb's table, derived via immunoSEQ multiplex PCR, lists solely in-frame clones and lacks some. The sample holds some 230,000 clones, around 82% seen once. Source material: peripheral blood. The receptors come from a young woman who had recovered from COVID-19.

This sequence joins TRBV18 and TRBJ2-5, with a possible D match to TRBD2 (5 bases). Trimming pared 6 bases from V and 1 base from J, leaving 6 bases between. This CDR3 region has 12 residues. Germline-derived CDR1 and CDR2 are KGHSH and LQKENI. In DNA form, the CDR3 reads TGTGCCAGCTCCGGGATCCAAGAGACCCAGTACTTC. The encoded protein is CASSGIQETQYF.

This chain links TRBV7-9 with TRBJ2-6, with 9 bases fitting TRBD2. Per germline, CDR1 SEHNR and CDR2 FQNEAQ (reference sequence). The V and J ends lost 5 bases and 2 bases, in that order; junction bases with no gene match: 10. This CDR3 region has 18 residues. The CDR3 DNA reads TGTGCCAGCAGCCCAATGGGGACTAGCAGTGCTGGGGCCAACGTCCTGACTTTC. Protein product: CASSPMGTSSAGANVLTF. The full variable domain, in which reference TRBV7-9 and TRBJ2-6 provide the parts outside the CDR3, is DTGVSQNPRHKITKRGQNVTFRCDPISEHNRLYWYRQTLGQGPEFLTYFQNEAQLEKSRLLSDRFSAERPKGSFSTLEIQRTEQGDSAMYLCASSPMGTSSAGANVLTFGAGSRLTVL.

This rearrangement joins TRBV5-1 to TRBJ2-7; possible D gene TRBD1, 5 bases. The CDR3 is made up of 13 amino acids. Germline CDR1 and CDR2: SGHRS and YFSETQ. V dropped 1 base and J dropped 7 bases, with 12 bases sitting between them. The chain's CDR3 is CASSLRQSKEQYF. The CDR3 bases are TGCGCCAGCAGCTTGAGACAGTCAAAAGAGCAGTACTTC.

The genes are TRBV28 and TRBJ2-1, with TRBD2 matching 10 bases. Germline loops: CDR1 MDHEN, CDR2 SYDVKM. The CDR3 totals 16 residues. V was pared by 3 bases and J by 6 bases, with 8 bases of the junction left unmatched. CDR3 DNA: TGTGCCAGCAGTTTTCAGAGCGGGAGGGCCACCAATGAGCAGTTCTTC. Protein product: CASSFQSGRATNEQFF.

This clone was seen only a few times. The rearrangement uses TRBV27 and TRBJ1-2; 10 nucleotides align to TRBD1. The junction had 2 bases not matched to a gene; V was cut back by 4 bases and J by 3 bases. CDR3 length: 14 amino acids. The germline CDR1 and CDR2 sequences are MNHEY and SMNVEV (reference sequence). The CDR3 DNA reads TGTGCCAGCAGTTGGACAGGGGGTGACTATGGCTACACCTTC. It yields the protein CASSWTGGDYGYTF.

The chain couples TRBV2 to TRBJ2-2; 10 bases line up with TRBD1. The CDR3 totals 17 residues. Trimming cost V 5 bases and J 4 bases; bases outside gene matches: 10. Looked up from germline, CDR1 is SNHLY and CDR2 is FYNNEI. The CDR3 nucleotides are TGTGCCAGCAGTTTTACTGCCGACAGGGGGCCCACCGGGGAGCTGTTTTTT. It yields the protein CASSFTADRGPTGELFF.

The chain joins TRBV28 to TRBJ1-2; TRBD1 agrees at 7 bases. Germline values: CDR1 MDHEN, CDR2 SYDVKM. V lost 5 bases to trimming and J lost 4 bases; unmatched junction nucleotides: 4. CDR3 length: 13 amino acids. Here the CDR3 DNA reads TGTGCCAGCAGTGTGACAGGGTTCTATGGCTACACCTTC. This encodes CASSVTGFYGYTF.

J is TRBJ1-1 and V is TRBV27; no definite D call. CDR3 length: 14 amino acids. With 3 bases removed from V and 2 bases from J, the gap between germline ends came to 10 bases. Germline V gives CDR1 MNHEY, CDR2 SMNVEV (reference sequence). The CDR3 reads CASSFALENTEAFF. In nucleotides, the CDR3 is TGTGCCAGCAGTTTCGCATTAGAAAACACTGAAGCTTTCTTT.

The chain couples TRBV5-1 to TRBJ1-1, with D possibly being TRBD1 (6 bases). Germline V lookup: CDR1 SGHRS, CDR2 YFSETQ. Trimming cost V 2 bases and J 5 bases, with 13 bases left between them. This CDR3 has 14 amino acids. As DNA, the CDR3 is TGCGCCAGCAGCTTTGGACAGCCAGGGACTGAAGCTTTCTTT. Amino acids: CASSFGQPGTEAFF.

The rearrangement joins TRBV10-1 to TRBJ2-7, with TRBD2 identical over 7 bases. With 11 bases clipped from V and 5 bases from J, the junction kept 15 bases outside the gene matches. Germline CDR1 reads WNHNN; CDR2 reads SYGVQD (reference sequence). The CDR3 sequence is 14 residues long. The CDR3 here is CARGTSESDHEQYF. The CDR3 DNA reads as TGCGCCCGCGGTACTAGCGAGTCGGACCACGAGCAGTACTTC.

This clone was picked up a small number of times. This chain uses TRBV25-1 with TRBJ1-3; unclear D gene. Germline CDR1 MGHDK, CDR2 SYGVNS. This CDR3 has 16 amino acids. V lost 1 base, J lost 0 bases, and 10 bases lay in between. The CDR3 bases are TGTGCCAGCAGTGAATTGGAGGTTAGCTCTGGAAACACCATATATTTT. Translating gives CASSELEVSSGNTIYF.

The chain is built from TRBV28 and TRBJ1-2; D uncertain. This CDR3 comprises 12 residues. CDR1 and CDR2 from the germline V gene are MDHEN and SYDVKM. The ends were cut back, 3 bases at V and 3 bases at J, with 5 bases in the middle. CDR3 in amino acids: CASSLRDYGYTF. The CDR3 region has the DNA TGTGCCAGCAGTTTGAGGGACTATGGCTACACCTTC.

This clone was recorded once. The chain joins TRBV6-5 to TRBJ2-7; 11 bases align to TRBD2. The V gene end was trimmed by 4 bases and the J gene end by 4 bases; junction bases not matched to a gene: 3. The CDR3 consists of 14 residues. CDR1 and CDR2 from the germline V gene are MNHEY and SVGAGI. The CDR3 nucleotides read TGTGCCAGCAGTTTAGGGACTAGCGGATACGAGCAGTACTTC. Protein sequence: CASSLGTSGYEQYF.

The rearrangement joins TRBV18 to TRBJ1-2; D unclear. The CDR3 spans 12 residues. Germline V gene sequence: CDR1 KGHSH, CDR2 LQKENI. The V end lost 5 bases, the J end lost 10 bases, and 14 bases lay between the germline ends. The CDR3 region is CASSSSTEPYTF. The CDR3 nucleotides read TGTGCCAGCTCATCCTCGACGGAGCCCTACACCTTC.

The J gene is TRBJ2-1, the V gene TRBV29-1, with TRBD2 as a possible D gene (6 bases). In germline, CDR1 is SQVTM, CDR2 ANQGSEA. Trimming pared 1 base from V and 0 bases from J, leaving 10 bases between. The CDR3 has 15 amino acids. CDR3 DNA sequence: TGCAGCGTTGAAGGGGGCGGGGTCTCCTACAATGAGCAGTTCTTC. The encoded protein is CSVEGGGVSYNEQFF.

The gene calls are TRBV10-2 and TRBJ2-1, with unresolved D. The germline CDR1 and CDR2 sequences are WSHSY and SAAADI. Trimming pared 3 bases from V and 1 base from J, leaving 10 bases between. The CDR3 is 15 amino acids. The CDR3 DNA reads as TGCGCCAGCAGTGATATAACTTCTTCCTACAATGAGCAGTTCTTC. It codes for CASSDITSSYNEQFF.

This sequence joins TRBV10-3 and TRBJ1-5, with D perhaps matching TRBD1 (5 bases). Germline values: CDR1 ENHRY, CDR2 SYGVKD. V lost 8 bases and J 1 base, leaving 15 bases between the germline ends. CDR3 length: 15 amino acids. CDR3 DNA sequence: TGTGCCATCCGGGGGGGTGGCGGGAGCAATCAGCCCCAGCATTTT. Its translation: CAIRGGGGSNQPQHF.

This chain joins TRBV11-2 and TRBJ2-1; 9 nucleotides agree with TRBD2. The J segment lost 9 bases and the V segment lost 8 bases, leaving 14 bases of the junction unmatched. Per the germline V gene, CDR1 is SGHAT and CDR2 is FQNNGV. The CDR3 is 15 amino acids. The DNA of the CDR3 is TGTGCCAGCGGGGTAATAGCGGGGGTGGGGCTTGAGCAGTTCTTC. This encodes CASGVIAGVGLEQFF.

V usage is TRBV30 and J usage is TRBJ2-3, with D possibly being TRBD1 (5 bases). Trimming pared 2 bases from V and 0 bases from J, leaving 18 bases between. CDR1 and CDR2 from the germline V gene are GTSNPN and SVGIG (reference sequence). The CDR3 runs to 17 residues. In DNA form, the CDR3 reads TGTGCCTGGAGTTCACGGGTGACAGTTCTTAGCACAGATACGCAGTATTTT. Its protein is CAWSSRVTVLSTDTQYF.

The chain links TRBV18 to TRBJ1-1; D may be TRBD1 (6 bases). This CDR3 is 15 amino acids long. Between the trimmed V and J ends, which lost 6 bases and 0 bases, there was a span of 14 bases. From germline, CDR1 is KGHSH and CDR2 LQKENI. DNA for the CDR3: TGTGCCAGCTCCGATTCGGACAGAATGAACACTGAAGCTTTCTTT. It is translated as CASSDSDRMNTEAFF. The whole variable domain, filled in from reference TRBV18 and TRBJ1-1, reads NAGVMQNPRHLVRRRGQEARLRCSPMKGHSHVYWYRQLPEEGLKFMVYLQKENIIDESGMPKERFSAEFPKEGPSILRIQQVVRGDSAAYFCASSDSDRMNTEAFFGQGTRLTVV.

The V and J genes are TRBV5-4 and TRBJ1-1; 10 nucleotides match TRBD1. CDR3 length: 16 residues. Trimming took 0 bases from V and 1 from J; bases not matched to a gene: 3. Germline V gene sequence: CDR1 SGHNT, CDR2 YYREEE (reference sequence). Written as DNA, the CDR3 is TGTGCCAGCAGCTTGGCGACAGGGGGCACGAACACTGAAGCTTTCTTT. This sequence encodes CASSLATGGTNTEAFF.

The chain links TRBV4-1 to TRBJ2-3, with unresolved D. The CDR3 extends over 14 amino acids. The V gene lost 1 base and the J gene lost 3 bases, with 8 bases spanning the gap. Germline loops: CDR1 MGHRA, CDR2 YSYEKL. The chain's CDR3 is CASSQVLRTDTQYF. For the CDR3, the DNA is TGCGCCAGCAGCCAAGTTCTACGGACAGATACGCAGTATTTT.

The genes are TRBV28 and TRBJ2-7, with D perhaps matching TRBD1 (6 bases). V was trimmed by 9 bases and J by 2 bases, leaving 17 bases between them. The CDR3 loop spans 14 amino acids. Germline lookup yields CDR1 MDHEN and CDR2 SYDVKM. CDR3 coding DNA: TGTGCCAGTGGACAGCTGCGATCTCCCTACGAGCAGTACTTC. Encoded protein: CASGQLRSPYEQYF.

The chain links TRBV7-8 to TRBJ1-5; TRBD1 matches 9 bases. Germline loops: CDR1 SGHVS, CDR2 FQNEAQ. This CDR3 is built from 17 residues. Unmatched junction bases numbered 9, after V lost 0 bases and J lost 6 bases. CDR3 region: CASSLARDRVDSQPQHF. The CDR3 DNA is TGTGCCAGCAGCTTAGCCCGGGACAGGGTTGATAGTCAGCCCCAGCATTTT.

The V gene is TRBV14, the J gene TRBJ2-2; TRBD2 agrees at 10 bases. Trimming removed 1 base from V and 4 bases from J; junction bases left unmatched: 6. Germline CDR1 and CDR2: SGHDN and FVKESK. The CDR3 contains 17 residues. The CDR3 bases are TGTGCCAGCAGCCAAGGTCTAGCGGGAGAATTCACCGGGGAGCTGTTTTTT. Amino acids: CASSQGLAGEFTGELFF.

The chain couples TRBV9 to TRBJ2-3; D unclear. CDR1 SGDLS and CDR2 YYNGEE come from the germline V gene. The V end was cut by 0 bases, the J end by 4 bases, with 6 bases between. This CDR3 is 13 amino acids long. CDR3 residues: CASSVVPADTQYF. The CDR3 DNA reads as TGTGCCAGCAGCGTAGTACCAGCAGATACGCAGTATTTT.

The V and J genes are TRBV5-1 and TRBJ2-1, with TRBD1 matching over 8 bases. The V gene end was trimmed by 3 bases and the J gene end by 3 bases; junction bases not matched to a gene: 8. The CDR3 has 16 amino acids. Germline V CDR1 and CDR2: SGHRS, YFSETQ. CDR3 sequence (DNA): TGCGCCAGCAGCTGGGCCGGACAGGGAGACTACAATGAGCAGTTCTTC. Translating it yields CASSWAGQGDYNEQFF.

Only a few counts were recorded for this clone. The genes are TRBV7-3 and TRBJ2-2; 8 nucleotides match TRBD2. The CDR3 is made up of 14 amino acids. The V gene end was trimmed by 5 bases and the J gene end by 6 bases; junction bases not matched to a gene: 5. Germline V lookup: CDR1 SGHTA, CDR2 FQGTGA. CDR3 in DNA: TGTGCCAGCAGCATGGGACTAGTCGCCGGGGAGCTGTTTTTT. Amino acid sequence: CASSMGLVAGELFF. Drawing the rest from reference TRBV7-3 and TRBJ2-2, the complete variable domain is GAGVSQTPSNKVTEKGKYVELRCDPISGHTALYWYRQSLGQGPEFLIYFQGTGAADDSGLPNDRFFAVRPEGSVSTLKIQRTERGDSAVYLCASSMGLVAGELFFGEGSRLTVL.

This rearrangement joins TRBV2 to TRBJ1-1, with D unclear. In germline, CDR1 is SNHLY, CDR2 FYNNEI. V was clipped by 6 bases and J by 0 bases, with 11 bases between them. The CDR3 sequence is 14 residues long. This CDR3 reads CASSRSYMNTEAFF. Written as DNA, the CDR3 is TGTGCCAGCAGCAGGTCTTATATGAACACTGAAGCTTTCTTT.

The genes are TRBV27 and TRBJ2-3, with TRBD1 identical over 8 bases. The V segment lost 3 bases and the J segment 7 bases; nucleotides outside the gene matches: 6. Germline values: CDR1 MNHEY, CDR2 SMNVEV (reference sequence). The CDR3 is 14 amino acids. The CDR3 sequence: CASSFGTGSNTQYF. CDR3 DNA sequence: TGTGCCAGCAGTTTCGGGACAGGCAGTAATACGCAGTATTTT.

This clone was counted a few times. The V call is TRBV6-5, the J call TRBJ1-5, with 9 bases identical to TRBD1. The CDR3 loop spans 15 amino acids. With V trimmed by 6 bases and J by 9 bases, 12 bases remained unmatched. CDR1 MNHEY and CDR2 SVGAGI come from the germline V gene. The CDR3 coding sequence is TGTGCCAGCAGGGAGGGACAGGGCGCGAAGTGGCCCCAGCATTTT. Protein product: CASREGQGAKWPQHF.

V gene TRBV18 combines with J gene TRBJ1-1, with D maybe TRBD1 (6 bases). The V end was cut by 6 bases, the J end by 6 bases, with 17 bases between. The CDR3 is 14 amino acids. CDR1 is KGHSH, CDR2 LQKENI, per germline. The CDR3 DNA follows: TGTGCCAGCTCTCAGACGACAGGTTTCTCTGAAGCTTTCTTT. Translation gives CASSQTTGFSEAFF. Based on the CDR3 plus reference TRBV18 and TRBJ1-1, the full variable domain is NAGVMQNPRHLVRRRGQEARLRCSPMKGHSHVYWYRQLPEEGLKFMVYLQKENIIDESGMPKERFSAEFPKEGPSILRIQQVVRGDSAAYFCASSQTTGFSEAFFGQGTRLTVV.